A single sample is the source of the 19 T cell receptor beta chains below, sequenced in a study of blood T cell repertoires in COVID-19. The repertoire was sequenced with immunoSEQ multiplex PCR; TCRdb's copy has only in-frame clones and lacks some. The sample lists 20,000 to 30,000 clones, roughly 94% seen once, with 32% in the top ten. Sequencing was carried out using peripheral blood. Source of these receptors: a man in his 70s with active COVID-19.

This clone has only one observation. The chain recombines TRBV19 with TRBJ1-6; tentatively, D is TRBD1 (5 bases). V lost 6 bases, J lost 4 bases, and 16 bases lay in between. Germline values: CDR1 LNHDA, CDR2 SQIVND (reference sequence). The CDR3 is 16 residues long. CDR3 DNA: TGTGCCAGTAGCCTGGCCAACAGGCTATATAATTCACCCCTCCACTTT. Its protein product is CASSLANRLYNSPLHF.

J is TRBJ1-2 and V is TRBV5-6, with D perhaps matching TRBD1 (6 bases). V was cut by 4 bases and J by 2 bases, with 18 bases left in between. The CDR3 length is 16 residues. CDR1 is SGHDT, CDR2 YYEEEE, per germline. CDR3 region: CASSTATGMSNYGYTF. CDR3 coding DNA: TGTGCCAGCAGCACGGCTACAGGGATGAGCAACTATGGCTACACCTTC. The entire variable domain, with the rest obtained from reference TRBV5-6 and TRBJ1-2, is as follows: DAGVTQSPTHLIKTRGQQVTLRCSPKSGHDTVSWYQQALGQGPQFIFQYYEEEERQRGNFPDRFSGHQFPNYSSELNVNALLLGDSALYLCASSTATGMSNYGYTFGSGTRLTVV.

The chain combines TRBV24-1 with TRBJ2-1; possible D gene TRBD2, 6 bases. The CDR3 runs 19 residues. Deletions cut 1 base from V and 3 bases from J, with 21 bases between. CDR1 and CDR2 (germline): KGHDR, SFDVKD. CDR3 in amino acids: CATSDFGGTPRTDYNEQFF. The CDR3 DNA reads as TGTGCCACCAGTGATTTTGGCGGGACTCCTCGCACGGACTACAATGAGCAGTTCTTC.

A single count supports this clone. V and J are TRBV3-1 (or the pseudogene TRBV3-2) and TRBJ2-1, with 13 positions matching TRBD2. The V segment lost 0 bases and the J segment 9 bases; nucleotides outside the gene matches: 5. The germline gives CDR1 LGHDT, CDR2 YNNKEL (reference sequence). The CDR3 spans 16 residues. CDR3 region: CASSQERTSGSAEQFF. The CDR3 DNA follows: TGTGCCAGCAGCCAAGAGAGGACTAGCGGGAGTGCTGAGCAGTTCTTC.

This chain uses TRBV5-8 with TRBJ1-1, with D unclear. Trimming removed 2 bases at V and 0 bases at J, with 17 bases between. This CDR3 has 17 residues. CDR1 and CDR2 from the germline V gene are SGHTS and YDEGEE. CDR3 in DNA: TGTGCCAGCAGCTTAGTCTGGTCGGTCACCTTGAACACTGAAGCTTTCTTT. Its protein is CASSLVWSVTLNTEAFF.

This chain links TRBV5-6 with TRBJ2-1; the match to TRBD2 covers 13 bases. This CDR3 contains 17 residues. The germline V gene encodes CDR1 SGHDT and CDR2 YYEEEE. The V segment lost 1 base and the J segment 4 bases; nucleotides outside the gene matches: 5. The CDR3 DNA is TGTGCCAGCAGCTTGCGACTAGCGGGGGGCCGGTACAATGAGCAGTTCTTC. Protein sequence: CASSLRLAGGRYNEQFF.

The gene calls are TRBV3-1 (or the pseudogene TRBV3-2) and TRBJ1-6; D is unclear. V lost 3 bases and J 12 bases, leaving 9 bases between the germline ends. The CDR3 has 12 residues. Germline-derived CDR1 and CDR2 are LGHDT and YNNKEL (reference sequence). CDR3 sequence (DNA): TGTGCCAGCAGCCACCTAGGTGAACCCCTCCACTTT. Encoded protein: CASSHLGEPLHF.

V is TRBV27 and J is TRBJ2-3; 10 nucleotides agree with TRBD2. The germline V gene has CDR1 MNHEY and CDR2 SMNVEV (reference sequence). V was clipped by 5 bases and J by 4 bases; unmatched bases: 9. The CDR3 consists of 16 residues. CDR3 region: CASSPLAGADADTQYF. For the CDR3, the DNA is TGTGCCAGCAGTCCCCTAGCGGGAGCAGACGCAGATACGCAGTATTTT.

This clone has more than one count but fewer than ten. The chain uses TRBV5-5 and TRBJ1-4; the D gene is possibly TRBD1 (5 bases). V dropped 2 bases and J dropped 8 bases, with 13 bases sitting between them. The germline V gene encodes CDR1 SGHKS and CDR2 YYEKEE (reference sequence). The CDR3 has 14 residues. CDR3 coding DNA: TGTGCCAGCAGCTTCGCCCGTCGACAGGAAAAACTGTTTTTT. Its translation: CASSFARRQEKLFF.

V is TRBV11-1 and J is TRBJ2-5; 7 bases map to TRBD1. CDR1 and CDR2 (germline): SGHAT, FQDESV (reference sequence). The CDR3 contains 15 residues. The V segment lost 4 bases and the J segment 1 base; nucleotides outside the gene matches: 6. CDR3 nucleotide sequence: TGTGCCAGCAGCTCCCCCGACAGGGCCCAAGAGACCCAGTACTTC. Its translation: CASSSPDRAQETQYF.

The rearrangement links TRBV9 to TRBJ1-5, with no clear D. V was pared by 2 bases and J by 4 bases, with 10 bases between. The CDR3 has 14 residues. Germline CDR1 reads SGDLS; CDR2 reads YYNGEE. This CDR3 reads CASSVNPQNQPQHF. As DNA, the CDR3 is TGTGCCAGCAGCGTTAACCCACAGAATCAGCCCCAGCATTTT.

The chain has TRBV4-1 and TRBJ2-6, with D tentatively TRBD1 (5 bases). In germline, CDR1 is MGHRA, CDR2 YSYEKL. The CDR3 covers 15 residues. Trimming removed 0 bases from V and 3 bases from J, with 6 bases in between. The CDR3 is CASSQERGGANVLTF. CDR3 nucleotide sequence: TGCGCCAGCAGCCAAGAAAGGGGTGGGGCCAACGTCCTGACTTTC.

J is TRBJ1-2 and V is TRBV10-3, with 11 nucleotides matching TRBD1. V shed 0 bases, J shed 8 bases, and the junction held 8 bases outside the gene matches. There are 16 residues in the CDR3. Germline V lookup: CDR1 ENHRY, CDR2 SYGVKD. The DNA of the CDR3 is TGTGCCATCAGTGAGTCCGGACAGGGGGCATCTCAGGGCTACACCTTC. Amino acid sequence: CAISESGQGASQGYTF.

The rearrangement uses TRBV9 and TRBJ2-2, with D tentatively TRBD2 (6 bases). This CDR3 contains 15 residues. CDR1 SGDLS and CDR2 YYNGEE come from the germline V gene. V was trimmed by 4 bases and J by 6 bases, leaving 16 bases between them. CDR3 DNA: TGTGCCAGCAGCTCTGAGACTAGTAGCGCCGGGGAGCTGTTTTTT. Its translation is CASSSETSSAGELFF.

The rearrangement joins TRBV30 to TRBJ1-1; 7 nucleotides line up with TRBD1. The CDR3 runs 13 residues. Trimming took 3 bases from V and 7 from J; bases not matched to a gene: 8. Per the germline V gene, CDR1 is GTSNPN and CDR2 is SVGIG (reference sequence). CDR3 sequence: CAWRPQGFVEAFF. CDR3 sequence (DNA): TGTGCCTGGAGACCACAGGGGTTTGTTGAAGCTTTCTTT. Filled out from reference TRBV30 and TRBJ1-1, the complete variable domain reads SQTIHQWPATLVQPVGSPLSLECTVEGTSNPNLYWYRQAAGRGLQLLFYSVGIGQISSEVPQNLSASRPQDRQFILSSKKLLLSDSGFYLCAWRPQGFVEAFFGQGTRLTVV.

The rearrangement joins TRBV5-1 to TRBJ2-5, with 13 bases aligning to TRBD2. CDR1 is SGHRS, CDR2 YFSETQ, per germline. The V and J ends lost 0 bases and 5 bases, in that order; junction bases with no gene match: 7. CDR3 length equals 17 residues. DNA of the CDR3: TGCGCCAGCAGCTTGGCAACTAGCGGGGGGGCCCCGGAGACCCAGTACTTC. It codes for CASSLATSGGAPETQYF.

The chain employs TRBV7-8 and TRBJ2-1, with D unresolved. CDR1 and CDR2 from the germline V gene are SGHVS and FQNEAQ. This CDR3 spans 12 amino acids. Trimming shortened V by 0 bases and J by 12 bases, and 9 bases separated the two germline ends. CDR3 nucleotides: TGTGCCAGCAGCTTAGCATCCACTGGGCAGTTCTTC. Amino acids: CASSLASTGQFF.

The chain joins TRBV6-2 or TRBV6-3 to TRBJ2-4, with a tentative D call TRBD1 (6 bases). Deletions cut 4 bases from V and 0 bases from J, with 10 bases between. The CDR3 sequence is 15 residues long. Germline V gene sequence: CDR1 MNHEY, CDR2 SVGEGT. Here the CDR3 reads CASSSRGLAKNIQYF. DNA for the CDR3: TGTGCCAGCAGTTCCAGGGGCCTAGCCAAAAACATTCAGTACTTC.

This clone occurred once. One junction end disagrees with the germline gene, perhaps due to a read error. This chain uses TRBV4-3 with TRBJ1-1; the D gene is possibly TRBD1 (5 bases). The CDR3 covers 15 residues. Germline CDR1 is LGHNA and CDR2 is YSLEER. DNA for the CDR3: TGCGCCAGCAGCCAAGATCTCGCCCTCCCAGGGCGCCCGCTCTTT. Amino acid sequence: CASSQDLALPGRPLF.